A single sample is the source of the 9 T cell receptor beta chains below, sequenced in a study of blood T cell repertoires in COVID-19. Sequencing used immunoSEQ multiplex PCR; TCRdb keeps in-frame clones, though not all of them. Of fewer than 200,000 clones in the sample, roughly 76% were seen once. Sequencing was performed on peripheral blood. These receptors came from a woman of 80 years or more with COVID-19, enrolled during active disease.

The chain joins TRBV7-2 to TRBJ2-1; 9 bases map to TRBD2. Losses at the gene ends were 5 bases for V and 6 bases for J; bases not matched to a gene: 11. Germline V gene sequence: CDR1 SGHTA, CDR2 FQGNSA. CDR3 size: 16 residues. Written as DNA, the CDR3 is TGTGCCAGCAGCCCAAACGCGGGGGGGGTTTCCAATGAGCAGTTCTTC. Translating it yields CASSPNAGGVSNEQFF.

This rearrangement joins TRBV28 to TRBJ2-7, with TRBD2 matching 12 bases. Germline values: CDR1 MDHEN, CDR2 SYDVKM. V dropped 3 bases and J dropped 4; count of bases not matched to a gene: 10. This CDR3 is built from 17 residues. The CDR3 DNA reads as TGTGCCAGCAGTTTGCGAAGGGCTAGCGGGAGGGGATACGAGCAGTACTTC. Its translation: CASSLRRASGRGYEQYF.

The chain employs TRBV5-8 and TRBJ2-1, with D possibly being TRBD2 (5 bases). Trimming pared 1 base from V and 0 bases from J, leaving 8 bases between. The CDR3 contains 15 residues. Germline values: CDR1 SGHTS, CDR2 YDEGEE. CDR3 in amino acids: CASSLLGSSYNEQFF. Here the CDR3 DNA reads TGTGCCAGCAGCTTGTTGGGGAGCTCCTACAATGAGCAGTTCTTC.

The V call is TRBV7-9, the J call TRBJ2-7; unclear D gene. Germline loops: CDR1 SEHNR, CDR2 FQNEAQ (reference sequence). The V end lost 4 bases, the J end lost 3 bases, and 7 bases lay between the germline ends. CDR3 length: 12 amino acids. The CDR3 region is CASSSRYYEQYF. The CDR3 coding sequence is TGTGCCAGCAGCTCCAGGTACTACGAGCAGTACTTC.

This clone was observed at least ten times. The chain couples TRBV2 to TRBJ2-7, with 13 bases matching TRBD2. V lost 1 base and J lost 1; bases outside the gene matches: 10. Germline lookup yields CDR1 SNHLY and CDR2 FYNNEI. CDR3 length: 19 amino acids. CDR3 DNA sequence: TGTGCCAGCAGTGAAGGCGGACAGGGGACTAGCGGGATTTCCTACGAGCAGTACTTC. Residues: CASSEGGQGTSGISYEQYF.

The V call is TRBV6-5, the J call TRBJ2-1; TRBD2 aligns across 9 bases. Per the germline V gene, CDR1 is MNHEY and CDR2 is SVGAGI. The CDR3 is 16 residues long. Trimming removed 1 base from V and 4 bases from J; junction bases left unmatched: 5. The CDR3 protein is CASSYLGLAGYNEQFF. CDR3 DNA: TGTGCCAGCAGTTACTTAGGGCTAGCGGGGTACAATGAGCAGTTCTTC.

This clone was recorded only once. V gene TRBV24-1 combines with J gene TRBJ1-5; D is ambiguous. V was shortened by 3 bases and J by 7 bases, with 12 bases between the two germline ends. Germline CDR1 reads KGHDR; CDR2 reads SFDVKD. The CDR3 loop spans 14 amino acids. The CDR3 DNA reads TGTGCCACCAGTGATATGGCCTTTAGCCAGCCCCAGCATTTT. It translates to CATSDMAFSQPQHF.

This clone occurred once. The rearrangement uses TRBV11-3 and TRBJ2-1; 15 bases are a match to TRBD2. The CDR3 length is 20 residues. Germline lookup yields CDR1 SGHNT and CDR2 YENEEA. V lost 4 bases, J lost 3 bases, and 13 bases stayed unmatched. Here the CDR3 DNA reads TGTGCCAGCAGCTCCGGCGGACTAGCGGGAGGGCCCGACGGCTACAATGAGCAGTTCTTC. Translating gives CASSSGGLAGGPDGYNEQFF.

The V call is TRBV5-4, the J call TRBJ2-1, with 7 nucleotides matching TRBD1. The V and J ends lost 4 bases and 6 bases, in that order; junction bases with no gene match: 10. Germline assignment: CDR1 SGHNT and CDR2 YYREEE (reference sequence). This CDR3 has 15 amino acids. The CDR3 here is CASSPDYRGPNEQFF. As DNA, the CDR3 is TGTGCCAGCAGCCCTGACTACAGGGGCCCCAATGAGCAGTTCTTC.